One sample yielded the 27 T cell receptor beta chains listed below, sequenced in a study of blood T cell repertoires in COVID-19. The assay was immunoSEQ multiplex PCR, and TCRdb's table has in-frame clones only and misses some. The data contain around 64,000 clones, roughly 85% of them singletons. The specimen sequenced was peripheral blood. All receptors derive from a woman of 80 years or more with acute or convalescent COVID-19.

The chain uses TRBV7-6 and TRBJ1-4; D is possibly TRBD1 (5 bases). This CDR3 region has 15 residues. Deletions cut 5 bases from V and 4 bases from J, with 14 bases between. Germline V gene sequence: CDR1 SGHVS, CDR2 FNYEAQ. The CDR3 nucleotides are TGTGCCAGCAGCCTTCAGACAGCCTTTAATGAAAAACTGTTTTTT. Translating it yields CASSLQTAFNEKLFF.

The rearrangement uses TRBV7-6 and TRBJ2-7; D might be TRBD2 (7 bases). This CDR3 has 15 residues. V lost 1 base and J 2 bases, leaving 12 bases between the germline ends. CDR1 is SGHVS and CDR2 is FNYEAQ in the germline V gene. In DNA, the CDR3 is TGTGCCAGCAGCTTAGGGGGGGGGCTGCCCTACGAGCAGTACTTC. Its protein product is CASSLGGGLPYEQYF.

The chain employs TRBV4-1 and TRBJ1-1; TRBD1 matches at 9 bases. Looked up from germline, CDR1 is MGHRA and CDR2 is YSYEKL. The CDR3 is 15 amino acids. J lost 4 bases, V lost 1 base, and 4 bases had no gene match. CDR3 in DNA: TGCGCCAGCAGCCAAGGAGGGACAGGGTCCACTGAAGCTTTCTTT. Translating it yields CASSQGGTGSTEAFF.

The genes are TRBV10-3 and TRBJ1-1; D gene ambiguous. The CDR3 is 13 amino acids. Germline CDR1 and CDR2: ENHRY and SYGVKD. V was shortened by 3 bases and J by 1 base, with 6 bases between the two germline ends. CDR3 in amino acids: CAISEHANTEAFF. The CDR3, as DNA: TGTGCCATCAGTGAACACGCGAACACTGAAGCTTTCTTT.

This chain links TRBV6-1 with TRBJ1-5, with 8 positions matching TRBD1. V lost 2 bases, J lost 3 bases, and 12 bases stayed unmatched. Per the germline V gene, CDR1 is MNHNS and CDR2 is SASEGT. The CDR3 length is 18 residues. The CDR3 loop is CASSERKLTTGVNQPQHF. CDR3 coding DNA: TGTGCCAGCAGTGAACGAAAGCTAACGACAGGGGTCAATCAGCCCCAGCATTTT.

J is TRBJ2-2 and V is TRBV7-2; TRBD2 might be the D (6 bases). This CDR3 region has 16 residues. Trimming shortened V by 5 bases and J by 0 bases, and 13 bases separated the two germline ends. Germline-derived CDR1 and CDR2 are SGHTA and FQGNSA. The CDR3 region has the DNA TGTGCCAGCAGCAGCAACGGGGGAGCGAACACCGGGGAGCTGTTTTTT. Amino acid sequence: CASSSNGGANTGELFF.

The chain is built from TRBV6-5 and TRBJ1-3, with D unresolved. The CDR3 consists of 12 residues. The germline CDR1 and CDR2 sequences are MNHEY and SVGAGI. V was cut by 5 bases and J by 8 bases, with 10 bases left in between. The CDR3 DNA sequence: TGTGCCAGCAGTCCACCTGAGCACACCATATATTTT. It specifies CASSPPEHTIYF.

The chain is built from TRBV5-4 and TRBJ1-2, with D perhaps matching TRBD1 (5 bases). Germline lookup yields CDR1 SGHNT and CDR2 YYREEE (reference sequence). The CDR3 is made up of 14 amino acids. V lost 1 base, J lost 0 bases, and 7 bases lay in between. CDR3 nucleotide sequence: TGTGCCAGCAGCTTGCCAGGGACTAACTATGGCTACACCTTC. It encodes CASSLPGTNYGYTF.

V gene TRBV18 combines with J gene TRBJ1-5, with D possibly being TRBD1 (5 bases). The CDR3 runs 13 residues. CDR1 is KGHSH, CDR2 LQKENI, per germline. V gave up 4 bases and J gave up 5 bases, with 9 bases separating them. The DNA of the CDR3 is TGTGCCAGCTCACTACAGGACGATCAGCCCCAGCATTTT. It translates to CASSLQDDQPQHF.

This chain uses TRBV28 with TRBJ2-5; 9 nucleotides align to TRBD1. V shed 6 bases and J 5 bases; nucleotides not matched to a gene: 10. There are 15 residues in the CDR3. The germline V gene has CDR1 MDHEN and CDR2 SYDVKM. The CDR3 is CASSPGTGLYETQYF. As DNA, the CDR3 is TGTGCCAGCAGCCCCGGGACAGGGCTTTATGAGACCCAGTACTTC.

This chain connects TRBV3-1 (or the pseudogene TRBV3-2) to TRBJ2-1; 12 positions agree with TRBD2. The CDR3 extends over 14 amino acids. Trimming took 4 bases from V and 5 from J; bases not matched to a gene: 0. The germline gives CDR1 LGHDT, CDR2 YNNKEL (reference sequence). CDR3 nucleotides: TGTGCCAGCAGCCGGACTAGCGGGGACAATGAGCAGTTCTTC. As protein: CASSRTSGDNEQFF.

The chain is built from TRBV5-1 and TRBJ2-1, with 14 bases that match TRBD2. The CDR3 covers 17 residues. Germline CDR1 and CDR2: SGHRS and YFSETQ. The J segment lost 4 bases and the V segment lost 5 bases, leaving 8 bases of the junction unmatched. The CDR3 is CASSGTSGSLQYNEQFF. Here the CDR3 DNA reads TGCGCCAGCAGTGGGACTAGCGGGAGCCTACAATACAATGAGCAGTTCTTC.

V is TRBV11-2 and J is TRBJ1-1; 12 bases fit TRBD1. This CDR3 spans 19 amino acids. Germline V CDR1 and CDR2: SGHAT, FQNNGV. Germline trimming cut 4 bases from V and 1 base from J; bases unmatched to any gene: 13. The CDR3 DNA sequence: TGTGCCAGCAGCTCTCTTTGGCCGGGACAGGGGGCGGAGAACACTGAAGCTTTCTTT. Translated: CASSSLWPGQGAENTEAFF.

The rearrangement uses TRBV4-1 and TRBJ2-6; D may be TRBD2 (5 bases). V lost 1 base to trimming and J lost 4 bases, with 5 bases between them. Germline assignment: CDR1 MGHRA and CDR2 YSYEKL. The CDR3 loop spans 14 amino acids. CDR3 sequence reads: CASSQAGGANVLTF. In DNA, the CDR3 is TGCGCCAGCAGCCAAGCGGGAGGGGCCAACGTCCTGACTTTC.

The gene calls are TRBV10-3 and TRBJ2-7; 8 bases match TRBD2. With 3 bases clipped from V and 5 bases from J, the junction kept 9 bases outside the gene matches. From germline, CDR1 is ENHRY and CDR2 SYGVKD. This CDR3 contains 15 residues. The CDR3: CAISETRLAGNEQYF. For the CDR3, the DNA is TGTGCCATCAGTGAAACCCGGCTAGCGGGCAACGAGCAGTACTTC.

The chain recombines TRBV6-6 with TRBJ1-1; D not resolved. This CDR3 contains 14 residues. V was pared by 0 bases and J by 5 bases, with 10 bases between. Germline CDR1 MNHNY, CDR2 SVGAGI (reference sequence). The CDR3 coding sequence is TGTGCCAGCAGTTACTCCGCAGGAGGTACTGAAGCTTTCTTT. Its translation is CASSYSAGGTEAFF.

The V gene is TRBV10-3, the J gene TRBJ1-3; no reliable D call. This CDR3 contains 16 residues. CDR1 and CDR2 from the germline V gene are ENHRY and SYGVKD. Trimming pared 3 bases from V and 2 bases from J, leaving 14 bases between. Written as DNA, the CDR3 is TGTGCCATCAGTGATCCCACAGTTTTGGCTGGAAACACCATATATTTT. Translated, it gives CAISDPTVLAGNTIYF.

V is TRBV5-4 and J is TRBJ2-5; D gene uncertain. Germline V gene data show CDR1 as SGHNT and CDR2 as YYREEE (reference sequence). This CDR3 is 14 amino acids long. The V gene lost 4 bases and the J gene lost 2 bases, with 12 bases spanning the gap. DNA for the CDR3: TGTGCCAGCAGCCTTCCCCGCGCGCAAGAGACCCAGTACTTC. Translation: CASSLPRAQETQYF.

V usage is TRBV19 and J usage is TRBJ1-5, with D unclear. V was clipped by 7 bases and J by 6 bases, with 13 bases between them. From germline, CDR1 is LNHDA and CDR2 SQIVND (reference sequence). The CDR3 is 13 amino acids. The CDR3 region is CASTRGMGQPQHF. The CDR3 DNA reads TGTGCCAGTACCAGAGGGATGGGTCAGCCCCAGCATTTT. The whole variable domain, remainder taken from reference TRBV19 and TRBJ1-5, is DGGITQSPKYLFRKEGQNVTLSCEQNLNHDAMYWYRQDPGQGLRLIYYSQIVNDFQKGDIAEGYSVSREKKESFPLTVTSAQKNPTAFYLCASTRGMGQPQHFGDGTRLSIL.

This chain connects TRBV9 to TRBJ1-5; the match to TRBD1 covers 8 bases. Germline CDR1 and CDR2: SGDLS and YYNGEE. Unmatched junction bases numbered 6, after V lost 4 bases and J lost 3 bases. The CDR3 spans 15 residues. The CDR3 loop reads CASSQGATDNQPQHF. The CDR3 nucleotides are TGTGCCAGCAGCCAGGGGGCGACCGACAATCAGCCCCAGCATTTT.

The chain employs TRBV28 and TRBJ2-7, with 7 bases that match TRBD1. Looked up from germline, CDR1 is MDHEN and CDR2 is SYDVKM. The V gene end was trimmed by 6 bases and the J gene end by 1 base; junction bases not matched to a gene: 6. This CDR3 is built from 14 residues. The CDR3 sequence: CASRTTGSSYEQYF. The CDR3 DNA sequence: TGTGCCAGCAGAACGACAGGGTCTTCCTACGAGCAGTACTTC. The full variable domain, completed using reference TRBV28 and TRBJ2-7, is DVKVTQSSRYLVKRTGEKVFLECVQDMDHENMFWYRQDPGLGLRLIYFSYDVKMKEKGDIPEGYSVSREKKERFSLILESASTNQTSMYLCASRTTGSSYEQYFGPGTRLTVT.

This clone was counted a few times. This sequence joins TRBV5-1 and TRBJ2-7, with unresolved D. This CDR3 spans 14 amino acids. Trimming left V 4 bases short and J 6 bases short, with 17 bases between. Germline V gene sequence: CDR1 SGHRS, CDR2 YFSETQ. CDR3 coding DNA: TGCGCCAGCAGCGCACTAAGGCAACCTGCCGAGCAGTACTTC. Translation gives CASSALRQPAEQYF.

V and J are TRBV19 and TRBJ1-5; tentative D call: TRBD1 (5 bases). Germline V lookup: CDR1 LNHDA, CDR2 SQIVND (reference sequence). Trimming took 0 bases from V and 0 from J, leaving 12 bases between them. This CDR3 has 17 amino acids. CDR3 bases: TGTGCCAGTAGTATAGATCTTAGACAGATTAGCAATCAGCCCCAGCATTTT. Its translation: CASSIDLRQISNQPQHF.

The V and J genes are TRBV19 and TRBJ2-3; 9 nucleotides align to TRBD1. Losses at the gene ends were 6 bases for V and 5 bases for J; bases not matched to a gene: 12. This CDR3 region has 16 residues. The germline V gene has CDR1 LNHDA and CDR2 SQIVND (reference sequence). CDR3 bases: TGTGCCAGTAGCCCTAGGGGAGGGACAGGGATAGATACGCAGTATTTT. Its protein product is CASSPRGGTGIDTQYF. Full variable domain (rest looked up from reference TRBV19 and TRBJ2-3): DGGITQSPKYLFRKEGQNVTLSCEQNLNHDAMYWYRQDPGQGLRLIYYSQIVNDFQKGDIAEGYSVSREKKESFPLTVTSAQKNPTAFYLCASSPRGGTGIDTQYFGPGTRLTVL.

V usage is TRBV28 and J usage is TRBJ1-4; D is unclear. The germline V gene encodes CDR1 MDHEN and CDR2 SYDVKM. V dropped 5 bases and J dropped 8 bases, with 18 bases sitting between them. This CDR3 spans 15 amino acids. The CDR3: CASSPLSLRREKLFF. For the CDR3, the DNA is TGTGCCAGCAGTCCCCTATCCCTGCGGAGGGAAAAACTGTTTTTT.

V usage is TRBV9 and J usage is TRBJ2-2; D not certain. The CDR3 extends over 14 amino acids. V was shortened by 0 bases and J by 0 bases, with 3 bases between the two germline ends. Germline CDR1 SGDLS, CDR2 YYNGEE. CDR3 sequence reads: CASSVAPNTGELFF. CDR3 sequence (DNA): TGTGCCAGCAGCGTAGCTCCGAACACCGGGGAGCTGTTTTTT.

The CDR3 DNA reads TGTGCCAGCAGCTTAGATCTGGGAGGGATCTATGGCTACACCTTC. This translates into CASSLDLGGIYGYTF. The chain is built from TRBV11-2 and TRBJ1-2; no firm D call. The CDR3 runs 15 residues. The germline CDR1 and CDR2 sequences are SGHAT and FQNNGV. V lost 0 bases and J lost 4, with 12 bases in between.